Listed here are 20 T cell receptor beta chains from one sample, sequenced in a study of cytomegalovirus exposure and HLA in healthy donors. PCR involved 60 Vbeta and 13 Jbeta primers. Here immunoSEQ multiplex PCR was the method, and the copy in TCRdb shows in-frame clones only, minus some. The sample has 150,000 to 200,000 clones, around 77% seen once. Sequencing used PBMCs. The receptors were sampled from a woman between 25 and 40 years old in good health and CMV-seronegative.

A few counts support this clone. This chain joins TRBV6-1 and TRBJ2-7; the D gene is possibly TRBD1 (6 bases). Germline CDR1 and CDR2: MNHNS and SASEGT. With 4 bases removed from V and 2 bases from J, the gap between germline ends came to 15 bases. The length of the CDR3 is 15 residues. CDR3 region: CASSVAQGITYEQYF. The CDR3 nucleotides are TGTGCCAGCAGTGTGGCCCAGGGGATAACCTACGAGCAGTACTTC.

The chain carries TRBV12-5 and TRBJ1-1, with 7 bases aligning to TRBD1. This CDR3 is 15 amino acids long. Germline trimming cut 2 bases from V and 3 bases from J; bases unmatched to any gene: 6. Germline loops: CDR1 LGHNT, CDR2 FRNRAP. CDR3 nucleotide sequence: TGTGCTAGTGGTTTGAGAGGGGGCGCGGACACTGAAGCTTTCTTT. Translated: CASGLRGGADTEAFF.

With regard to this clone: The sample contains more than one DNA sequence encoding this CDR3. The V call is TRBV5-1, the J call TRBJ1-1; no firm D call. The V gene lost 1 base and the J gene lost 4 bases, with 11 bases spanning the gap. The CDR3 extends over 14 amino acids. Per the germline V gene, CDR1 is SGHRS and CDR2 is YFSETQ. The CDR3 sequence: CASSLTGSGTEAFF. CDR3 sequence (DNA): TGCGCCAGCAGCTTGACCGGGTCGGGCACTGAAGCTTTCTTT. Filled out from reference TRBV5-1 and TRBJ1-1, the complete variable domain reads KAGVTQTPRYLIKTRGQQVTLSCSPISGHRSVSWYQQTPGQGLQFLFEYFSETQRNKGNFPGRFSGRQFSNSRSEMNVSTLELGDSALYLCASSLTGSGTEAFFGQGTRLTVV.

The CDR3 spells CASSLSTGFGQYF. The CDR3 DNA follows: TGTGCCAGCAGCCTTAGTACAGGGTTTGGGCAGTACTTC. The chain carries TRBV5-6 and TRBJ2-7; perhaps TRBD1 as D (6 bases). CDR1 SGHDT and CDR2 YYEEEE come from the germline V gene. V was pared by 4 bases and J by 9 bases, with 17 bases between. This CDR3 spans 13 amino acids.

The gene calls are TRBV10-3 and TRBJ2-2, with D possibly matching TRBD1 (6 bases). The V and J ends lost 10 bases and 5 bases respectively, with 17 bases between them. CDR3 length: 14 residues. Germline V gene sequence: CDR1 ENHRY, CDR2 SYGVKD. This CDR3 is CATPHRDRTGELFF. The CDR3 DNA sequence: TGTGCCACCCCACACAGGGATCGGACCGGGGAGCTGTTTTTT.

V usage is TRBV6-1 and J usage is TRBJ1-5; 7 bases agree with TRBD1. The CDR3 covers 17 residues. The V and J ends lost 0 bases and 1 base, in that order; junction bases with no gene match: 6. Germline V CDR1 and CDR2: MNHNS, SASEGT. CDR3 sequence: CASSEATGQRSNQPQHF. For the CDR3, the DNA is TGTGCCAGCAGTGAAGCGACGGGACAGAGGAGCAATCAGCCCCAGCATTTT.

V gene TRBV19 combines with J gene TRBJ2-1; 8 positions agree with TRBD2. The ends lost 3 bases at V and 5 bases at J; junction bases unmatched: 6. CDR3 length: 15 amino acids. Germline V CDR1 and CDR2: LNHDA, SQIVND (reference sequence). CDR3 amino acids: CASSMAGGSNNEQFF. CDR3 DNA sequence: TGTGCCAGTAGTATGGCGGGGGGATCAAACAATGAGCAGTTCTTC.

This clone has a single count. The chain links TRBV5-6 to TRBJ2-1, with D tentatively TRBD2 (5 bases). Germline loops: CDR1 SGHDT, CDR2 YYEEEE. Deletions cut 4 bases from V and 1 base from J, with 12 bases between. The CDR3 has 15 amino acids. In DNA form, the CDR3 reads TGTGCCAGCAGCGTGGGGAGCCAATCCTACAATGAGCAGTTCTTC. Protein sequence: CASSVGSQSYNEQFF. The full variable domain, with the rest looked up from reference TRBV5-6 and TRBJ2-1, is DAGVTQSPTHLIKTRGQQVTLRCSPKSGHDTVSWYQQALGQGPQFIFQYYEEEERQRGNFPDRFSGHQFPNYSSELNVNALLLGDSALYLCASSVGSQSYNEQFFGPGTRLTVL.

This sequence joins TRBV6-6 and TRBJ2-5; maybe TRBD2 (6 bases). The length of the CDR3 is 15 residues. Germline CDR1 reads MNHNY; CDR2 reads SVGAGI (reference sequence). Trimming removed 0 bases at V and 7 bases at J, with 15 bases between. This CDR3 reads CASSYSDPGVVTQYF. In DNA, the CDR3 is TGTGCCAGCAGTTACTCGGACCCGGGGGTAGTGACCCAGTACTTC.

The gene calls are TRBV27 and TRBJ1-5; D remains ambiguous. The CDR3 contains 16 residues. Trimming removed 6 bases from V and 2 bases from J, with 17 bases in between. Germline V lookup: CDR1 MNHEY, CDR2 SMNVEV (reference sequence). Here the CDR3 DNA reads TGTGCCAGCAGAGAAAGAGGGTCTCGAGGCAATCAGCCCCAGCATTTT. This encodes CASRERGSRGNQPQHF.

The rearrangement uses TRBV5-1 and TRBJ1-4; D remains ambiguous. The CDR3 totals 13 residues. Germline V gives CDR1 SGHRS, CDR2 YFSETQ. Trimming removed 5 bases at V and 0 bases at J, with 5 bases between. This CDR3 is CASRPATNEKLFF. The CDR3 bases are TGCGCCAGCAGGCCAGCAACTAATGAAAAACTGTTTTTT.

The chain couples TRBV5-1 to TRBJ2-2; TRBD1 matches at 9 bases. This CDR3 region has 17 residues. Unmatched junction bases numbered 6, after V lost 0 bases and J lost 3 bases. Germline lookup yields CDR1 SGHRS and CDR2 YFSETQ. The CDR3 is CASSLDTGGRDTGELFF. DNA of the CDR3: TGCGCCAGCAGCTTGGACACAGGGGGCAGGGACACCGGGGAGCTGTTTTTT.

This chain links TRBV29-1 with TRBJ1-1; perhaps TRBD1 as D (5 bases). V lost 7 bases and J lost 4, with 13 bases in between. This CDR3 contains 12 residues. Germline assignment: CDR1 SQVTM and CDR2 ANQGSEA. DNA of the CDR3: TGCAGCGGGGTGGGGGGAAGCACTGAAGCTTTCTTT. It codes for CSGVGGSTEAFF.

Notes on this clone: The sample carries other DNA sequences with the same CDR3. The chain couples TRBV7-9 to TRBJ2-1; TRBD1 matches 10 bases. CDR3 size: 16 residues. The germline V gene encodes CDR1 SEHNR and CDR2 FQNEAQ (reference sequence). The V and J ends lost 5 bases and 7 bases, in that order; junction bases with no gene match: 11. CDR3 sequence reads: CASSLRTTGGENEQFF. Here the CDR3 DNA reads TGTGCCAGCAGCCTAAGAACGACAGGGGGCGAAAATGAGCAGTTCTTC.

About this clone: Other nucleotide sequences from this sample produce the same CDR3. The gene calls are TRBV2 and TRBJ2-1, with 12 bases that match TRBD2. J gave up 4 bases and V 6 bases, and 4 bases lay outside the gene matches. The CDR3 is 15 amino acids. CDR1 is SNHLY, CDR2 FYNNEI, per germline. CDR3: CASSLLAGGYNEQFF. CDR3 bases: TGTGCCAGCAGCCTACTAGCGGGGGGATACAATGAGCAGTTCTTC.

This chain connects TRBV6-5 to TRBJ1-2, with D hard to call. The CDR3 extends over 13 amino acids. V was clipped by 6 bases and J by 8 bases, with 16 bases between them. Looked up from germline, CDR1 is MNHEY and CDR2 is SVGAGI. CDR3 nucleotides: TGTGCCAGCAGCCCTGACACTGGTGAAGGCTACACCTTC. It yields the protein CASSPDTGEGYTF.

The J gene is TRBJ2-3, the V gene TRBV7-2; TRBD2 matches at 11 bases. The CDR3 consists of 17 residues. Per the germline V gene, CDR1 is SGHTA and CDR2 is FQGNSA. Trimming cost V 6 bases and J 2 bases; bases outside gene matches: 10. In nucleotides, the CDR3 is TGTGCCAGCAGTACGGGACTAGCGGCATATTTCACAGATACGCAGTATTTT. Translated, it gives CASSTGLAAYFTDTQYF.

This clone was seen a single time. The gene calls are TRBV2 and TRBJ1-5; D unresolved. CDR1 SNHLY and CDR2 FYNNEI come from the germline V gene. V shed 6 bases and J shed 5 bases, with 14 bases lying between them. This CDR3 contains 14 residues. The CDR3 DNA is TGTGCCAGCAGCGTCGGAGAGGAGGATCAGCCCCAGCATTTT. This sequence encodes CASSVGEEDQPQHF.

The chain employs TRBV27 and TRBJ2-1; 10 bases are shared with TRBD2. V shed 3 bases and J 8 bases; nucleotides not matched to a gene: 7. The CDR3 is made up of 15 amino acids. CDR1 and CDR2 from the germline V gene are MNHEY and SMNVEV (reference sequence). The CDR3 spells CASSFGAGGTDEQFF. CDR3 DNA: TGTGCCAGCAGTTTCGGAGCGGGGGGGACTGATGAGCAGTTCTTC.

This sequence joins TRBV5-5 and TRBJ1-1; D not certain. Germline V gene data show CDR1 as SGHKS and CDR2 as YYEKEE (reference sequence). The V and J ends lost 1 base and 6 bases respectively, with 13 bases between them. This CDR3 comprises 14 residues. CDR3 bases: TGTGCCAGCAGCTTGACGGGGATAGTGGCTGAAGCTTTCTTT. The encoded protein is CASSLTGIVAEAFF.